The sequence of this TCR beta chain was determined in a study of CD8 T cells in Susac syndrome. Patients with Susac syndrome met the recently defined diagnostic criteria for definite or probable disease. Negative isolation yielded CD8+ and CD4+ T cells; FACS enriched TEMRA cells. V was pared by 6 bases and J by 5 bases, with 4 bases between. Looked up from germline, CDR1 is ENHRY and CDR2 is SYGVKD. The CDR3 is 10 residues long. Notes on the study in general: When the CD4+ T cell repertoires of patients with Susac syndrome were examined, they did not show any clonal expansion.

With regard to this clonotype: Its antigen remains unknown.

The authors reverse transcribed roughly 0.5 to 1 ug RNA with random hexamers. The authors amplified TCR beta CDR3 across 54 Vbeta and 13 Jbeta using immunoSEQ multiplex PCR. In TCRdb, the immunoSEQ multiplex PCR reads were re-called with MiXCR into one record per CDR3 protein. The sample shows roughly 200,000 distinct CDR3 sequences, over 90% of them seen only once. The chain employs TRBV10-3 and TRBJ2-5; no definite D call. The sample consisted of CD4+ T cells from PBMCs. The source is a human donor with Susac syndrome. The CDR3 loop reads CAISLETQYF. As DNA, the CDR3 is TGTGCCATCAGCCTGGAGACCCAGTACTTC.